This T cell receptor beta chain was observed in a study of CD8+ T cells in alopecia areata. After isolation, RNA underwent reverse transcription to generate cDNA as the sequencing template. Produced via immunoSEQ multiplex PCR; TCRdb's table is partial and in-frame only. The table records over 200,000 clones, over 60% of them present only once. V gave up 0 bases and J gave up 3 bases; unmatched junction bases: 5. The germline gives CDR1 SGDLS, CDR2 YYNGEE. The CDR3 runs 16 residues. This clone came up a few times. This specimen includes other DNA sequences encoding the same CDR3. The treatment here: oral pan-JAK inhibitor, 5-10 mg twice daily.

The genes are TRBV9 and TRBJ2-5; 10 positions match TRBD2. This sequence originates from a human donor with alopecia areata. The sequences come from CD4+ T cells sorted from blood, collected at week 4, from a patient treated with tofacitinib. The DNA for the CDR3 is TGTGCCAGCAGCGTAGGTCCTAGCGGGGGAGAAGAGACCCAGTACTTC. It translates to CASSVGPSGGEETQYF.